Listed below are T cell receptor beta chains from one sample, sequenced in a study of blood T cell repertoires in COVID-19. Data came from immunoSEQ multiplex PCR; TCRdb stores just in-frame clones and leaves some out. The sample lists around 190,000 clones; about 81% were seen once. Sequencing input: PBMCs or T cells enriched from blood (not recorded which). The receptors originated from a man in his forties or fifties who had recovered from COVID-19. CDR3s include the opening cysteine and the closing phenylalanine or tryptophan. The order of the fields is D gene, clone size, V gene, J gene, CDR3 DNA, CDR3 protein. D genes are given only for firm matches. Rows give clone size only sometimes, using once, few, many, or a class for an expanded clone.

TRBD2	.	TRBV4-1	TRBJ2-2	TGCGCCAGCAGCCACCCTAGCGGGGGGTCGAACACCGGGGAGCTGTTTTTT	CASSHPSGGSNTGELFF
.	.	TRBV27	TRBJ1-5	TGTGCCAGCAGTTTAGGGTTTAGCGGCAATCAGCCCCAGCATTTT	CASSLGFSGNQPQHF
TRBD1	.	TRBV30	TRBJ1-2	TGTGCCTGGAAAGGGGGCGTCTATGGCTACACCTTC	CAWKGGVYGYTF
.	once	TRBV5-1	TRBJ2-2	TGCGCCAGCAGCTTGGGTCGGACCGGGGAGCTGTTTTTT	CASSLGRTGELFF
.	.	TRBV5-4	TRBJ2-6	TGTGCCAGCAGCCCATTGGTAACCCGGTCTGGGGCCAACGTCCTGACTTTC	CASSPLVTRSGANVLTF
.	.	TRBV6-5	TRBJ2-1	TGTGCCAGCAAGAGGCTAGCGACCTACAATGAGCAGTTCTTC	CASKRLATYNEQFF
.	.	TRBV5-1	TRBJ2-3	TGCGCCAGCAGCTTGTGGAGGGACCCCACAGATACGCAGTATTTT	CASSLWRDPTDTQYF
.	once	TRBV11-2	TRBJ1-4	TGTGCCAGCAGCTTTCCACAGGGAAGATATGAAAAACTGTTTTTT	CASSFPQGRYEKLFF
TRBD1	.	TRBV2	TRBJ1-1	TGTGCCAGCAGAAGGACAGGGCCTGAAGCTTTCTTT	CASRRTGPEAFF
.	once	TRBV7-9	TRBJ1-5	TGTGCCAGCAGCAAAGGGGCAGGGAGCAATCAGCCCCAGCATTTT	CASSKGAGSNQPQHF
TRBD1	.	TRBV2	TRBJ1-5	TGTGCCAGCAAAGGATGGACAGGGAGTCATCAGCCCCAGCATTTT	CASKGWTGSHQPQHF
TRBD1	.	TRBV27	TRBJ1-4	TGTGCCAGCAGTCCGGGACAGGGCCCCTCTAATGAAAAACTGTTTTTT	CASSPGQGPSNEKLFF
.	.	TRBV9	TRBJ2-3	TGTGCCAGCAGCCTCCGAACGGGGGTTCGGGGCACAGATACGCAGTATTTT	CASSLRTGVRGTDTQYF
.	once	TRBV2	TRBJ2-5	TGTGCCAGCATGGCTAGCAGTGAGACCCAGTACTTC	CASMASSETQYF
.	.	TRBV30	TRBJ1-4	TGTGCCTGGAGTGTATCGCAGACTAATGAAAAACTGTTTTTT	CAWSVSQTNEKLFF
TRBD1	once	TRBV12-5	TRBJ1-6	TGTGCTAGTGGTTTGGACCTAGGGACAGGGGGCTATAATTCACCCCTCCACTTT	CASGLDLGTGGYNSPLHF
TRBD1	.	TRBV2	TRBJ2-1	TGTGCCAGCAGTGCCGGACAGGGTGGGAATGAGCAGTTCTTC	CASSAGQGGNEQFF
TRBD2	few	TRBV11-1	TRBJ2-7	TGTGCCAGCAGCTTTCAACTAGCGGGAGGACGAAGTGAGCAGTACTTC	CASSFQLAGGRSEQYF
.	once	TRBV19	TRBJ1-4	TGTGCCAGTAAGTTCGTCTCGACAGCAACTAATGAAAAACTGTTTTTT	CASKFVSTATNEKLFF
.	.	TRBV7-3	TRBJ2-1	TGTGCCAGCAGCTTACATCTATCCTACAATGAGCAGTTCTTC	CASSLHLSYNEQFF
TRBD1	.	TRBV10-3	TRBJ1-2	TGTGCCATGGGACAGGGGTACGGCTACACCTTC	CAMGQGYGYTF
.	.	TRBV11-2	TRBJ1-2	TGTGCCAGCAGCTTCTCACAGAACTATGGCTACACCTTC	CASSFSQNYGYTF
TRBD2	.	TRBV7-3	TRBJ2-1	TGTGCCAGCAGCCAACAAGCGGGAGTATCCAATGAGCAGTTCTTC	CASSQQAGVSNEQFF
TRBD2	.	TRBV4-2	TRBJ2-2	TGTGCCAGCAGCCGCGGGGGTACCGGGGAGCTGTTTTTT	CASSRGGTGELFF
TRBD1	.	TRBV19	TRBJ1-1	TGTGCCAGTACCCCGGGACAGGGGGCATTTGGGTATTGGAACACTGAAGCTTTCTTT	CASTPGQGAFGYWNTEAFF